This T cell receptor beta chain derives from a study of blood T cell repertoires in COVID-19. Background on the study: In each case, the material was cDNA or gDNA derived from T cells, B-cell-depleted T cells, or PBMCs.

Looked up from germline, CDR1 is LNHDA and CDR2 is SQIVND (reference sequence). The CDR3 is 15 residues long. With 4 bases clipped from V and 10 bases from J, the junction kept 6 bases outside the gene matches. TCRdb's copy holds only in-frame clones and misses some; the assay was immunoSEQ multiplex PCR. The table lists 300,000 to 400,000 clones, 88% of them singletons. Sample: PBMCs or T cells enriched from blood (not recorded which). The genes are TRBV19 and TRBJ1-6; 11 nucleotides line up with TRBD1. This sequence originates from a man aged 25 to 40 who had recovered from COVID-19. The CDR3 coding sequence is TGTGCCAGTAGTAAGGGACAGGGGGGGCTCTCACCCCTCCACTTT. Protein: CASSKGQGGLSPLHF.